The TCR beta chain under discussion was sequenced for a study of blood T cell repertoires in COVID-19. Across the whole study: Some COVID-19 samples were acute and others convalescent; all came from the United States, Italy and Spain.

The repertoire was sequenced with immunoSEQ multiplex PCR; TCRdb's copy has only in-frame clones and lacks some. The repertoire holds tens of thousands of clones, with around 73% as singletons. The germline V gene encodes CDR1 MNHEY and CDR2 SMNVEV (reference sequence). Between the trimmed V and J ends, which lost 0 bases and 4 bases, there was a span of 6 bases. The CDR3 loop spans 13 amino acids. The sequence was obtained from a man between 65 and 85 years old with acute or convalescent COVID-19. This chain links TRBV27 with TRBJ1-1, with D hard to call. Sequencing was performed on peripheral blood. In DNA, the CDR3 is TGTGCCAGCAGTTTATCTAGGAGCACTGAAGCTTTCTTT. Its translation is CASSLSRSTEAFF.